One and the same sample provided the 15 T cell receptor beta chains below, sequenced in a study of cytomegalovirus exposure and HLA in healthy donors. In the PCR, 60 Vbeta and 13 Jbeta primers were used. Here immunoSEQ multiplex PCR was the method, and the copy in TCRdb shows in-frame clones only, minus some. Here the sample spans some 150,000 clones, around 75% being singletons. The sequenced material came from PBMCs. These receptor sequences come from a man in his forties in good health and CMV-seronegative.

The chain combines TRBV18 with TRBJ1-3; 8 nucleotides line up with TRBD1. This CDR3 is 16 amino acids long. Germline V gene data show CDR1 as KGHSH and CDR2 as LQKENI. J gave up 4 bases and V 2 bases, and 7 bases lay outside the gene matches. In DNA form, the CDR3 reads TGTGCCAGCTCACCAACAGGACAGGGTTCCGGAAACACCATATATTTT. Translation gives CASSPTGQGSGNTIYF.

Note on this clone: One junction end disagrees with the germline gene, perhaps due to a read error. This chain links TRBV7-9 with TRBJ2-7, with 7 bases lining up with TRBD1. The CDR3 runs 14 residues. Per germline, CDR1 SEHNR and CDR2 FQNEAQ (reference sequence). Here the CDR3 DNA reads TGTTCCAGCAGCCGTGCACCCGACAGGGACCCGCAGTACTTC. It codes for CSSSRAPDRDPQYF.

This rearrangement joins TRBV4-1 to TRBJ2-7; perhaps TRBD1 as D (6 bases). CDR3 length equals 15 residues. V was cut by 1 base and J by 4 bases, with 14 bases left in between. CDR1 and CDR2 (germline): MGHRA, YSYEKL. CDR3 in DNA: TGCGCCAGCAGCCAAGTACTGGGGGCAAGGTACGAGCAGTACTTC. Translating it yields CASSQVLGARYEQYF.

The chain couples TRBV19 to TRBJ1-5; 7 positions match TRBD1. J gave up 9 bases and V 7 bases, and 12 bases lay outside the gene matches. Germline V gene data show CDR1 as LNHDA and CDR2 as SQIVND (reference sequence). The CDR3 contains 14 residues. CDR3 bases: TGTGCCAGTAAGGTTCAGCAGGGGGGTGGGCCCCAGCATTTT. It encodes CASKVQQGGGPQHF.

The chain uses TRBV5-5 and TRBJ2-5, with 7 bases fitting TRBD2. CDR1 is SGHKS and CDR2 is YYEKEE in the germline V gene (reference sequence). The V segment lost 0 bases and the J segment 5 bases; nucleotides outside the gene matches: 10. The CDR3 is made up of 16 amino acids. Written as DNA, the CDR3 is TGTGCCAGCAGCTTGGCACCGAGAAGCGGGGTTGAGACCCAGTACTTC. Its protein is CASSLAPRSGVETQYF. Looking up the rest from reference TRBV5-5 and TRBJ2-5 gives the full variable domain: DAGVTQSPTHLIKTRGQQVTLRCSPISGHKSVSWYQQVLGQGPQFIFQYYEKEERGRGNFPDRFSARQFPNYSSELNVNALLLGDSALYLCASSLAPRSGVETQYFGPGTRLLVL.

This chain uses TRBV18 with TRBJ2-7, with 8 bases fitting TRBD1. CDR3 length equals 13 residues. Germline CDR1 is KGHSH and CDR2 is LQKENI. Losses at the gene ends were 3 bases for V and 4 bases for J; bases not matched to a gene: 2. The CDR3 coding sequence is TGTGCCAGCTCACCGGGGACAGGATACGAGCAGTACTTC. It translates to CASSPGTGYEQYF.

The gene calls are TRBV7-2 and TRBJ2-4; D is perhaps TRBD1 (6 bases). The V gene's germline CDR1 is SGHTA and CDR2 FQGNSA. V gave up 2 bases and J gave up 0 bases, with 17 bases separating them. The CDR3 length is 18 residues. CDR3 DNA: TGTGCCAGCAGCTTATTCGTCAGGGGTCCGCTAGCCAAAAACATTCAGTACTTC. It encodes CASSLFVRGPLAKNIQYF.

V usage is TRBV7-8 and J usage is TRBJ1-6; D unclear. The CDR3 length is 18 residues. Germline CDR1 and CDR2: SGHVS and FQNEAQ. The V and J ends lost 2 bases and 0 bases respectively, with 14 bases between them. For the CDR3, the DNA is TGTGCCAGCAGCTTATCTCGGGTCGGTAGCTCCTATAATTCACCCCTCCACTTT. Amino acid sequence: CASSLSRVGSSYNSPLHF.

This clone came up a few times. V is TRBV5-4 and J is TRBJ1-1; D remains ambiguous. The CDR3 is 15 amino acids. The V gene's germline CDR1 is SGHNT and CDR2 YYREEE (reference sequence). V lost 4 bases, J lost 2 bases, and 15 bases lay in between. CDR3 sequence reads: CASSLGRRVNTEAFF. CDR3 coding DNA: TGTGCCAGCAGCCTCGGACGGAGGGTTAACACTGAAGCTTTCTTT.

The chain recombines TRBV9 with TRBJ2-5; 8 positions agree with TRBD2. CDR1 and CDR2 from the germline V gene are SGDLS and YYNGEE. Trimming at V came to 4 bases and at J to 9 bases, leaving 17 bases not matched to a gene. The CDR3 runs 16 residues. CDR3 coding DNA: TGTGCCAGCAGCCCCACGGGGCGGGGGGCCGAAGGGGCCCAGTACTTC. Translating it yields CASSPTGRGAEGAQYF.

J is TRBJ1-1 and V is TRBV7-3; 11 bases map to TRBD1. From germline, CDR1 is SGHTA and CDR2 FQGTGA. The CDR3 is made up of 14 amino acids. With V trimmed by 5 bases and J by 5 bases, 4 bases remained unmatched. CDR3 in DNA: TGTGCCAGCAGCATCGGGACAGGGGGTACTGAAGCTTTCTTT. It is translated as CASSIGTGGTEAFF. The full variable domain, rest sourced from reference TRBV7-3 and TRBJ1-1, is GAGVSQTPSNKVTEKGKYVELRCDPISGHTALYWYRQSLGQGPEFLIYFQGTGAADDSGLPNDRFFAVRPEGSVSTLKIQRTERGDSAVYLCASSIGTGGTEAFFGQGTRLTVV.

The CDR3 loop is CASSPETGPYEQYF. CDR3 coding DNA: TGCGCCAGCAGCCCGGAGACAGGGCCCTACGAGCAGTACTTC. This chain joins TRBV5-1 and TRBJ2-7; 7 positions match TRBD1. CDR1 SGHRS and CDR2 YFSETQ come from the germline V gene. J lost 2 bases, V lost 4 bases, and 6 bases had no gene match. The CDR3 length is 14 residues.

The chain carries TRBV7-9 and TRBJ2-7, with no clear D. Looked up from germline, CDR1 is SEHNR and CDR2 is FQNEAQ (reference sequence). V gave up 1 base and J gave up 6 bases, with 7 bases separating them. CDR3 length: 12 amino acids. CDR3 nucleotide sequence: TGTGCCAGCAGCTTAGGGCCAACCGAGCAGTACTTC. It codes for CASSLGPTEQYF.

The rearrangement joins TRBV6-6 to TRBJ1-5; TRBD1 matches 10 bases. The CDR3 sequence is 14 residues long. Trimming at V came to 5 bases and at J to 7 bases, leaving 5 bases not matched to a gene. In germline, CDR1 is MNHNY, CDR2 SVGAGI (reference sequence). The DNA of the CDR3 is TGTGCCAGCAGTCTCGGGACAGGGGCCCAGCCCCAGCATTTT. This sequence encodes CASSLGTGAQPQHF.

The V gene is TRBV6-1, the J gene TRBJ1-2; 7 bases line up with TRBD1. The V segment lost 5 bases and the J segment 4 bases; nucleotides outside the gene matches: 10. CDR3 length equals 15 residues. Germline CDR1 is MNHNS and CDR2 is SASEGT. This chain's CDR3 is CASSNQGVLRYGYTF. For the CDR3, the DNA is TGTGCCAGCAGTAATCAGGGGGTACTTCGCTATGGCTACACCTTC.